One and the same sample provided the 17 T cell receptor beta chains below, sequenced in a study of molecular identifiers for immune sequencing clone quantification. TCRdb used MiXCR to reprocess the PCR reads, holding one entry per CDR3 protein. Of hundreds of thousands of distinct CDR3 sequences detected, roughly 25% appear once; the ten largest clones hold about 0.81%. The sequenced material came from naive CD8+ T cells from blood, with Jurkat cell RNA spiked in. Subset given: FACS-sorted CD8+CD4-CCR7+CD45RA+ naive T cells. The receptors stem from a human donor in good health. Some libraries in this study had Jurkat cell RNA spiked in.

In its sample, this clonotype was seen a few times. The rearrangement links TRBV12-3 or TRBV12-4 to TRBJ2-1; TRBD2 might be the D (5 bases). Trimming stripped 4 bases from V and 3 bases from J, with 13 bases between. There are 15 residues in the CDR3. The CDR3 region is CASSSREGIYNEQFF. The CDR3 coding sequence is TGTGCCAGCAGTTCTCGGGAAGGGATCTACAATGAGCAGTTCTTC.

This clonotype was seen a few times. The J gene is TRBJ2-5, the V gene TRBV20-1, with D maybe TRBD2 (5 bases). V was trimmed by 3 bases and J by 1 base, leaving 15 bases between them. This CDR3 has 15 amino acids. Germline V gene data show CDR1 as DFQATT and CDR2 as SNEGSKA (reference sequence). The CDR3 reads CSASLEEDSQETQYF. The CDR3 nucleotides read TGCAGTGCTAGTTTAGAGGAGGATTCCCAAGAGACCCAGTACTTC.

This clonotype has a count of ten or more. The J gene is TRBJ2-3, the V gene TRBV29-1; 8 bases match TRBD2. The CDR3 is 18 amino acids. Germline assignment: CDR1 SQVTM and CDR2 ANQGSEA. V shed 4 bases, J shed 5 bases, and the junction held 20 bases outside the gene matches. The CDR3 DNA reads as TGCAGCGTTGCCTTTATAGCGGGGTCTTCGTCTTTGGGAGATACGCAGTATTTT. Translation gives CSVAFIAGSSSLGDTQYF.

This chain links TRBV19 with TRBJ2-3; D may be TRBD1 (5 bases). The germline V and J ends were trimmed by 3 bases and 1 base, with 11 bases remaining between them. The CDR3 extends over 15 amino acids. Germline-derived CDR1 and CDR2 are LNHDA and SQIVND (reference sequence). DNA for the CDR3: TGTGCCAGTAGTATTGGACATCGGGGCACAGATACGCAGTATTTT. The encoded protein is CASSIGHRGTDTQYF.

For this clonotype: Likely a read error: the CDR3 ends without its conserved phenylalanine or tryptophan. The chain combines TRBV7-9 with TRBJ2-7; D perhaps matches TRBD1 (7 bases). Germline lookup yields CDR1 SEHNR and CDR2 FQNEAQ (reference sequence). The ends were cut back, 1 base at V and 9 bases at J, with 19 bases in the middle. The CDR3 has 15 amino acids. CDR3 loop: CASSLVGQGGEGQYS. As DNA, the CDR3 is TGTGCCAGCAGCTTAGTCGGGCAGGGGGGTGAAGGGCAGTACTCC.

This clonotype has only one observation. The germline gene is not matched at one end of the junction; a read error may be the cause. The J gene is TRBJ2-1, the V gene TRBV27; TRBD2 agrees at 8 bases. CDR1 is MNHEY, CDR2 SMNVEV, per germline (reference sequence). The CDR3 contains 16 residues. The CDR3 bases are TGTGCAAGCAGCCACCTTCTGGCGGGAGGAGTCCATGAGCAGCTCTTC. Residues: CASSHLLAGGVHEQLF.

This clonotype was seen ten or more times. CDR3 DNA: TGTGCCAGCAGGGTTGGGACAGGGGATCGGCAGCCCCAGCATTTT. Translation: CASRVGTGDRQPQHF. The chain uses TRBV6-5 and TRBJ1-5; the match to TRBD1 covers 10 bases. The length of the CDR3 is 15 residues. Germline CDR1 and CDR2: MNHEY and SVGAGI. V shed 6 bases, J shed 7 bases, and the junction held 9 bases outside the gene matches.

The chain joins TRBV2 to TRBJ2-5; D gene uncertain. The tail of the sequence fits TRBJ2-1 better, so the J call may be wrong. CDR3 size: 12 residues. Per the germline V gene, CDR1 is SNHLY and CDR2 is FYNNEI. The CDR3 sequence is CASSAGGETQFF. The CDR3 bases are TGTGCCAGCAGTGCGGGTGGTGAGACCCAGTTCTTC.

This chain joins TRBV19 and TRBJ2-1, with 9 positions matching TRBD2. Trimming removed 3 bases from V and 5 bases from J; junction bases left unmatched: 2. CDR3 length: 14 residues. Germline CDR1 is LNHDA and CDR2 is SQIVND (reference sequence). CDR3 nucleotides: TGTGCCAGTAGTATGGCTAGCGGGGACAATGAGCAGTTCTTC. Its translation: CASSMASGDNEQFF.

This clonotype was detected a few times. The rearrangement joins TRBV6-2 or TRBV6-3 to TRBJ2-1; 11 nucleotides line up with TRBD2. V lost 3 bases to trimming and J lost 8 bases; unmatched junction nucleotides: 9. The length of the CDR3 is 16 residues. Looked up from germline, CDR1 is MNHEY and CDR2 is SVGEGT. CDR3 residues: CASSYSATSGSYEQFF. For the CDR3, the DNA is TGTGCCAGCAGTTATAGTGCCACTAGCGGGAGCTATGAGCAGTTCTTC.

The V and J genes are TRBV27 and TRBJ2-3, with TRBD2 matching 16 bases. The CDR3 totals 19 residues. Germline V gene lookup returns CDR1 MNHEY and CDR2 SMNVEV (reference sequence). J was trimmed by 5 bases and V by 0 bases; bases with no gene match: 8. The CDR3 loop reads CASSLSPGLAGGPKDTQYF. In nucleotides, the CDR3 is TGTGCCAGCAGTTTATCCCCGGGACTAGCGGGGGGGCCTAAAGATACGCAGTATTTT.

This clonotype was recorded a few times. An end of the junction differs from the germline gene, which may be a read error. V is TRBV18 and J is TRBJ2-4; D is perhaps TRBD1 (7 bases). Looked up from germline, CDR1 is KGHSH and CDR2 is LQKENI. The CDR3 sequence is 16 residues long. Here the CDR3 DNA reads TGTGCCAACTCACCACCGGAGGGGGCGGCCAAAAACATTCAGTACTTC. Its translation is CANSPPEGAAKNIQYF.

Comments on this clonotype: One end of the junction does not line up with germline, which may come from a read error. The CDR3 nucleotides are TGTGCCAGTAGTATTGGGACGAGGTCGAATCAGACCCAGCATTTT. Its translation is CASSIGTRSNQTQHF. The rearrangement joins TRBV19 to TRBJ1-5, with D possibly being TRBD1 (5 bases). The CDR3 sequence is 15 residues long. The germline CDR1 and CDR2 sequences are LNHDA and SQIVND (reference sequence).

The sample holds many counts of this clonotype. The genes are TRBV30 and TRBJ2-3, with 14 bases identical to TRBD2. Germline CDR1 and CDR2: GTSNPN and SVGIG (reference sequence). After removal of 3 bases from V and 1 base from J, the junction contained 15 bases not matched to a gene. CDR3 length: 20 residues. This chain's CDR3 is CAWRSKGLAGGPRGTDTQYF. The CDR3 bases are TGTGCCTGGAGGTCGAAAGGACTAGCGGGAGGACCCCGCGGCACAGATACGCAGTATTTT. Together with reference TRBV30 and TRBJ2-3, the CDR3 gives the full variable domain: SQTIHQWPATLVQPVGSPLSLECTVEGTSNPNLYWYRQAAGRGLQLLFYSVGIGQISSEVPQNLSASRPQDRQFILSSKKLLLSDSGFYLCAWRSKGLAGGPRGTDTQYFGPGTRLTVL.

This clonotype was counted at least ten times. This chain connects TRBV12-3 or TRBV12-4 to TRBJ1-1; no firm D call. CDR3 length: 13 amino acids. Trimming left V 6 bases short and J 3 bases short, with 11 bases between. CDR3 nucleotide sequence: TGTGCCAGCAGAGAATCTCTGGACACTGAAGCTTTCTTT. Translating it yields CASRESLDTEAFF.

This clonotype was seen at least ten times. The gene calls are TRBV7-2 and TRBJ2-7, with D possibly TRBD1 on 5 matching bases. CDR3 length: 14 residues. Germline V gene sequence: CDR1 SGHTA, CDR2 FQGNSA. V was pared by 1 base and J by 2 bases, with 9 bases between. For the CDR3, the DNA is TGTGCCAGCAGCTTAGTCGACAGTCCCTACGAGCAGTACTTC. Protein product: CASSLVDSPYEQYF.

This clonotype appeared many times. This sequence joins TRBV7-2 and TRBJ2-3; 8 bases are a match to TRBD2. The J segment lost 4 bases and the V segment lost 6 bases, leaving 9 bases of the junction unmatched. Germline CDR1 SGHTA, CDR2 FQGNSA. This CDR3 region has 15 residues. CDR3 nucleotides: TGTGCCAGCAGATTAACGAGCGGGAGCTCAGATACGCAGTATTTT. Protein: CASRLTSGSSDTQYF.